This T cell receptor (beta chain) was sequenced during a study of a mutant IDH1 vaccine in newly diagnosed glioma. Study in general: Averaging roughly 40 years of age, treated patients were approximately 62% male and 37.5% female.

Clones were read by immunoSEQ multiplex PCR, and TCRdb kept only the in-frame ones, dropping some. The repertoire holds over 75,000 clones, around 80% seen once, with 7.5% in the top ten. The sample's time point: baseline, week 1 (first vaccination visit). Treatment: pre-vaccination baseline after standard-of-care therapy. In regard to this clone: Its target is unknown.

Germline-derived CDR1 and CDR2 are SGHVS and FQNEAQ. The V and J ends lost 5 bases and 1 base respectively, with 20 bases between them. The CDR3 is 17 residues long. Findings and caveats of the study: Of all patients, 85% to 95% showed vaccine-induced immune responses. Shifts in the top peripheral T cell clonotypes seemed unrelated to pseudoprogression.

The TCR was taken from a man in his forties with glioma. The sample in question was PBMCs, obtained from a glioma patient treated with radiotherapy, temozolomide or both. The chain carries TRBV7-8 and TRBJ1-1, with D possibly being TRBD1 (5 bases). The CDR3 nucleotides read TGTGCCAGCAGCGAAAACCCCCCCGGGCAGGGGAACACTGAAGCTTTCTTT. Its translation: CASSENPPGQGNTEAFF.